These 25 T cell receptor beta chains share one sample of origin, sequenced in a study of early T cells in non-severe SARS-CoV-2 infection. Each CDR3 protein is one row after TCRdb ran MiXCR on the 5' RACE reads. The data show tens of thousands of distinct CDR3 sequences, with 4.5% to 7.5% seen just once and under 5.5% held by the top ten. Sequencing used whole blood. The receptors were gathered from an adult who was a healthcare worker with PCR-confirmed SARS-CoV-2 infection or an uninfected control (not recorded which).

This clonotype was detected ten times or more. The chain recombines TRBV11-1 with TRBJ2-1, with 10 bases identical to TRBD1. V gave up 7 bases and J gave up 8 bases; unmatched junction bases: 8. Germline CDR1 is SGHAT and CDR2 is FQDESV (reference sequence). The CDR3 is 14 amino acids. DNA for the CDR3: TGTGCCAGCAAAGACAGGGGGCTTGAAGATGAGCAGTTCTTC. It specifies CASKDRGLEDEQFF.

This clonotype was observed many times. This chain links TRBV5-1 with TRBJ2-7; the match to TRBD1 covers 12 bases. The trim removed 1 base at V and 6 bases at J, leaving 11 bases unmatched. CDR1 and CDR2 (germline): SGHRS, YFSETQ. The CDR3 sequence is 17 residues long. The CDR3 DNA sequence: TGCGCCAGCAGCTTGCAGGCGTTGGGACAGGGGGCACGCGAGCAGTACTTC. Amino acid sequence: CASSLQALGQGAREQYF. The complete variable domain, with remaining parts taken from reference TRBV5-1 and TRBJ2-7, reads KAGVTQTPRYLIKTRGQQVTLSCSPISGHRSVSWYQQTPGQGLQFLFEYFSETQRNKGNFPGRFSGRQFSNSRSEMNVSTLELGDSALYLCASSLQALGQGAREQYFGPGTRLTVT.

This clonotype has ten or more counts. This chain connects TRBV11-3 to TRBJ1-2; tentatively, D is TRBD1 (5 bases). In germline, CDR1 is SGHNT, CDR2 YENEEA. Trimming removed 4 bases from V and 9 bases from J, with 18 bases in between. This CDR3 contains 14 residues. This CDR3 reads CASSSTDAMVCYTF. CDR3 nucleotides: TGTGCCAGCAGCTCGACAGACGCGATGGTATGCTACACCTTC.

This clonotype was counted only a few times. The chain carries TRBV20-1 and TRBJ2-7, with D hard to call. Germline V lookup: CDR1 DFQATT, CDR2 SNEGSKA (reference sequence). The V gene lost 4 bases and the J gene lost 3 bases, with 10 bases spanning the gap. The CDR3 sequence is 12 residues long. The CDR3 nucleotides are TGCAGTGCTACCTTCACCATCTACGAGCAGTACTTC. It yields the protein CSATFTIYEQYF.

The rearrangement uses TRBV29-1 and TRBJ2-3; 13 bases fit TRBD2. This CDR3 contains 17 residues. The V gene end was trimmed by 7 bases and the J gene end by 2 bases; junction bases not matched to a gene: 12. Germline V gives CDR1 SQVTM, CDR2 ANQGSEA. The CDR3 region has the DNA TGCAGCGCCCCGTCCGGACTAGCGGGAGAGGTCACAGATACGCAGTATTTT. This translates into CSAPSGLAGEVTDTQYF.

This clonotype was detected many times. The chain recombines TRBV18 with TRBJ1-1, with no clear D. The CDR3 extends over 13 amino acids. Germline lookup yields CDR1 KGHSH and CDR2 LQKENI. Trimming cost V 3 bases and J 7 bases, with 12 bases left between them. DNA of the CDR3: TGTGCCAGCTCACCGGACCGACTGATTGAAGCTTTCTTT. It yields the protein CASSPDRLIEAFF. Full variable domain (outside the CDR3, taken from reference TRBV18 and TRBJ1-1): NAGVMQNPRHLVRRRGQEARLRCSPMKGHSHVYWYRQLPEEGLKFMVYLQKENIIDESGMPKERFSAEFPKEGPSILRIQQVVRGDSAAYFCASSPDRLIEAFFGQGTRLTVV.

This clonotype occurred many times. The V and J genes are TRBV2 and TRBJ2-7; D uncertain. Germline values: CDR1 SNHLY, CDR2 FYNNEI. The germline V and J ends were trimmed by 6 bases and 1 base, with 7 bases remaining between them. This CDR3 contains 12 residues. The CDR3, as DNA: TGTGCCAGCAGGTCCGATTCCTACGAGCAGTACTTC. It codes for CASRSDSYEQYF.

This clonotype has at least ten counts. V is TRBV20-1 and J is TRBJ1-2; D not certain. The V end lost 2 bases, the J end lost 8 bases, and 15 bases lay between the germline ends. The CDR3 is made up of 13 amino acids. CDR1 is DFQATT, CDR2 SNEGSKA, per germline (reference sequence). The CDR3 loop reads CSARSTSGWGYTF. In DNA form, the CDR3 reads TGCAGTGCTAGAAGCACATCGGGGTGGGGCTACACCTTC.

This clonotype was found many times. This sequence joins TRBV9 and TRBJ2-3; no clear D. Germline loops: CDR1 SGDLS, CDR2 YYNGEE. The CDR3 runs 15 residues. With 4 bases removed from V and 2 bases from J, the gap between germline ends came to 14 bases. The CDR3: CASSSKGSPTDTQYF. The CDR3 DNA follows: TGTGCCAGCAGCTCGAAGGGAAGTCCCACAGATACGCAGTATTTT.

This clonotype was picked up many times. The V and J genes are TRBV14 and TRBJ1-2, with a possible D match to TRBD1 (5 bases). The CDR3 has 16 amino acids. Germline CDR1 SGHDN, CDR2 FVKESK. Between the trimmed V and J ends, which lost 4 bases and 2 bases, there was a span of 17 bases. Written as DNA, the CDR3 is TGTGCCAGCAGCCCCCTGCGGGGACTTAAAAACTATGGCTACACCTTC. This sequence encodes CASSPLRGLKNYGYTF.

This clonotype showed up many times. The genes are TRBV11-2 and TRBJ2-7; maybe TRBD2 (6 bases). Per germline, CDR1 SGHAT and CDR2 FQNNGV. This CDR3 has 14 amino acids. The V end was cut by 0 bases, the J end by 7 bases, with 13 bases between. The CDR3 bases are TGTGCCAGCAGCTTAGAGTTGGGGGGAGGAGAGCAGTACTTC. Residues: CASSLELGGGEQYF.

This clonotype showed up many times. This sequence joins TRBV12-3 or TRBV12-4 and TRBJ2-4; 9 nucleotides agree with TRBD1. With V trimmed by 4 bases and J by 5 bases, 6 bases remained unmatched. The CDR3 has 15 residues. CDR3: CASSSVTGGQNIQYF. In DNA, the CDR3 is TGTGCCAGCAGTTCCGTAACAGGGGGCCAAAACATTCAGTACTTC.

This clonotype was seen repeatedly, ten times or more. The CDR3 is CASSRLRVAGEQFF. The CDR3 DNA sequence: TGTGCCAGCAGCCGCCTGAGGGTAGCGGGTGAGCAGTTCTTC. The chain is built from TRBV3-1 and TRBJ2-1; 7 bases align to TRBD2. In germline, CDR1 is LGHDT, CDR2 YNNKEL (reference sequence). The CDR3 contains 14 residues. V shed 4 bases and J 9 bases; nucleotides not matched to a gene: 9.

This clonotype was picked up many times. This rearrangement joins TRBV28 to TRBJ1-5; maybe TRBD1 (6 bases). CDR3 length: 14 amino acids. Germline CDR1 and CDR2: MDHEN and SYDVKM. The germline V and J ends were trimmed by 7 bases and 2 bases, with 12 bases remaining between them. The CDR3 loop reads CASIRGAGNQPQHF. For the CDR3, the DNA is TGTGCCAGCATACGGGGGGCCGGCAATCAGCCCCAGCATTTT.

Many counts were recorded for this clonotype. This chain uses TRBV20-1 with TRBJ1-1; TRBD1 might be the D (5 bases). The V end was cut by 3 bases, the J end by 0 bases, with 11 bases between. The CDR3 has 14 amino acids. CDR1 and CDR2 from the germline V gene are DFQATT and SNEGSKA (reference sequence). For the CDR3, the DNA is TGCAGTGCTAGCCGTTCGGGGGTGAACACTGAAGCTTTCTTT. It yields the protein CSASRSGVNTEAFF.

This clonotype is deemed medium-sized. The chain joins TRBV29-1 to TRBJ2-1; the D call may be TRBD1 or TRBD2 (5 bases each). Trimming cost V 4 bases and J 5 bases, with 12 bases left between them. The CDR3 is 13 residues long. The germline CDR1 and CDR2 sequences are SQVTM and ANQGSEA. The CDR3 reads CSVAIQGDNEQFF. The CDR3 DNA is TGCAGCGTTGCGATTCAGGGAGACAATGAGCAGTTCTTC.

This clonotype was seen many times. This chain links TRBV29-1 with TRBJ1-1; D not resolved. The CDR3 sequence is 12 residues long. V was pared by 6 bases and J by 7 bases, with 15 bases between. The germline gives CDR1 SQVTM, CDR2 ANQGSEA. CDR3 in amino acids: CSVGDMEVEAFF. CDR3 nucleotide sequence: TGCAGCGTGGGAGACATGGAGGTTGAAGCTTTCTTT.

Only a few counts were recorded for this clonotype. V is TRBV5-1 and J is TRBJ2-1; D ambiguous. Germline V CDR1 and CDR2: SGHRS, YFSETQ. Trimming shortened V by 0 bases and J by 6 bases, and 7 bases separated the two germline ends. The CDR3 runs 13 residues. CDR3 loop: CASSLGWVNEQFF. The CDR3 DNA follows: TGCGCCAGCAGCTTGGGATGGGTCAATGAGCAGTTCTTC.

This clonotype occurred many times. The chain carries TRBV9 and TRBJ2-1; 7 positions match TRBD2. The CDR3 covers 16 residues. With V trimmed by 0 bases and J by 5 bases, 8 bases remained unmatched. Germline V lookup: CDR1 SGDLS, CDR2 YYNGEE. The CDR3 loop is CASSVEGGSTHNEQFF. The CDR3 nucleotides read TGTGCCAGCAGCGTAGAGGGCGGGAGTACCCACAATGAGCAGTTCTTC.

In this sample, this clonotype turned up many times. CDR3 loop: CASSRSGTENYEQYF. In DNA form, the CDR3 reads TGTGCCAGTAGTAGATCCGGGACAGAGAACTACGAGCAGTACTTC. The chain recombines TRBV19 with TRBJ2-7; the match to TRBD1 covers 7 bases. This CDR3 has 15 amino acids. V trimming: 4 bases; J trimming: 3 bases; junction bases outside the gene matches: 9. Germline CDR1 reads LNHDA; CDR2 reads SQIVND (reference sequence).

The sample holds many counts of this clonotype. The chain is built from TRBV12-3 or TRBV12-4 and TRBJ2-7; no clear D. Between the trimmed V and J ends, which lost 6 bases and 2 bases, there was a span of 14 bases. This CDR3 is built from 14 residues. The CDR3 region has the DNA TGTGCCAGCAGCAGACCGGGCCAGACCTACGAGCAGTACTTC. This codes for CASSRPGQTYEQYF.

This clonotype was recorded a few times. The rearrangement links TRBV3-1 to TRBJ2-3, with TRBD2 matching over 8 bases. From germline, CDR1 is LGHDT and CDR2 YNNKEL (reference sequence). There are 15 residues in the CDR3. V was pared by 2 bases and J by 4 bases, with 5 bases of the junction left unmatched. The CDR3 reads CASSQTSGFPDTQYF. CDR3 nucleotides: TGTGCCAGCAGCCAAACTAGCGGATTCCCAGATACGCAGTATTTT.

This clonotype was observed at least ten times. The CDR3 reads CASSQSGLGGLNEQFF. CDR3 DNA sequence: TGTGCCAGCAGCCAATCGGGACTAGGTGGGCTCAATGAGCAGTTCTTC. The chain carries TRBV4-2 and TRBJ2-1, with TRBD2 matching 8 bases. The CDR3 totals 16 residues. After removal of 2 bases from V and 6 bases from J, the junction contained 9 bases not matched to a gene. Germline CDR1 reads LGHNA; CDR2 reads YNFKEQ.

As concerns this clonotype: An end of the junction does not agree with germline; a read error may underlie this. J is TRBJ2-1 and V is TRBV29-1; 10 bases align to TRBD1. The CDR3 covers 13 residues. Germline values: CDR1 SQVTM, CDR2 ANQGSEA. The CDR3 here is CSLRRDRGNEQFF. The CDR3 DNA reads TGTAGCCTGCGCCGGGACAGGGGTAATGAGCAGTTCTTC.

The sample holds many counts of this clonotype. The J gene is TRBJ2-7, the V gene TRBV10-3; weak D call: TRBD1 (5 bases). CDR1 and CDR2 from the germline V gene are ENHRY and SYGVKD. V lost 9 bases and J 3 bases, leaving 18 bases between the germline ends. The CDR3 totals 14 residues. The CDR3 sequence is CAIKKGVDSYEQYF. Here the CDR3 DNA reads TGTGCCATTAAAAAAGGCGTAGACAGCTACGAGCAGTACTTC.